This TCR beta chain was sequenced during a study of blood T cell repertoires in COVID-19. Study-level background: Resolution of symptoms, clearance, or two negative PCRs was present in recovered Cohort 3 donors.

V lost 3 bases, J lost 0 bases, and 6 bases stayed unmatched. Germline assignment: CDR1 SGHDN and CDR2 FVKESK. This CDR3 has 16 residues. Under the authors' procedure: Counts of nucleated cells, estimated from reference gene primer amplification, were obtained. Produced via immunoSEQ multiplex PCR; TCRdb's table is partial and in-frame only. V and J calls and clone size are given by that table; D and trimming were obtained from the DNA. The sample records about 210,000 clones, roughly 87% being singletons. The sequenced sample consisted of PBMCs or T cells enriched from blood (not recorded which). The chain employs TRBV14 and TRBJ1-1, with 8 bases identical to TRBD1. The TCR sequence derives from a man aged 25-40 years in a cohort exposed to, infected with or recovered from COVID-19 (not recorded which). CDR3: CASSHGTGVLNTEAFF. The CDR3, as DNA: TGTGCCAGCAGCCATGGGACAGGAGTTTTGAACACTGAAGCTTTCTTT.